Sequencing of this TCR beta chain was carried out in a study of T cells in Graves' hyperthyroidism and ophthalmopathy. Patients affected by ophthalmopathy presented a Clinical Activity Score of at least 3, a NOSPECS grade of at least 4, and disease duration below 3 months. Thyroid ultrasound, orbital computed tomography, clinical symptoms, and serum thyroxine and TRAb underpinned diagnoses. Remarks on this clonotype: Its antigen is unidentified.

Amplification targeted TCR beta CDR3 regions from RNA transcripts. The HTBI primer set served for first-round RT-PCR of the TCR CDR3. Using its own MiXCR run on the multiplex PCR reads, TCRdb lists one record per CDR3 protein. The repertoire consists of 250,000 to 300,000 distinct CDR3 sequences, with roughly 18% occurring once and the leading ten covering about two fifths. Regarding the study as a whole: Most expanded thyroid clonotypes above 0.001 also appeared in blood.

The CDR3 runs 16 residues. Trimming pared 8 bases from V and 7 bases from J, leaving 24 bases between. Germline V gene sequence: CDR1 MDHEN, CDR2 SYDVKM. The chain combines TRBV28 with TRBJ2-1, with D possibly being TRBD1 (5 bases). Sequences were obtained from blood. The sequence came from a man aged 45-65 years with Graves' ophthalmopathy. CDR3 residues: CASQKLGENPPNEQFF. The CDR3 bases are TGTGCCAGCCAAAAGTTAGGGGAAAATCCTCCTAATGAGCAGTTCTTC.